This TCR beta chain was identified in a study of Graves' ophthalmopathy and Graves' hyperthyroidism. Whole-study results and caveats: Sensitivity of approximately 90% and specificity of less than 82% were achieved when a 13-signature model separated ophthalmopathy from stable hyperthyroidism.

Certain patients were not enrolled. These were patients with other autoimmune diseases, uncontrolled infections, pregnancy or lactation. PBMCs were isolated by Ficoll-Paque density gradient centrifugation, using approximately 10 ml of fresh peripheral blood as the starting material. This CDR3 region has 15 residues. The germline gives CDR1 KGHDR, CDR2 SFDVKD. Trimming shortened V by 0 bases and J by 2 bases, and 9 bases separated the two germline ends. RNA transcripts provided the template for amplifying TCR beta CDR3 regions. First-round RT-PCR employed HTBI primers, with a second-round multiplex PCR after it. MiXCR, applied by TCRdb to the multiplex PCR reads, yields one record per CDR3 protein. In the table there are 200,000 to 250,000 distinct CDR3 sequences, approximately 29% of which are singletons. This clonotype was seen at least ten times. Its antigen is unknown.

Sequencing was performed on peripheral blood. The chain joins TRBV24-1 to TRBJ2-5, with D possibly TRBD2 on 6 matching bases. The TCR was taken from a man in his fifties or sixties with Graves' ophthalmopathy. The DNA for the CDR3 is TGTGCCACCAGTGATTTGAGGGCGGGACAAGAGACCCAGTACTTC. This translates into CATSDLRAGQETQYF.